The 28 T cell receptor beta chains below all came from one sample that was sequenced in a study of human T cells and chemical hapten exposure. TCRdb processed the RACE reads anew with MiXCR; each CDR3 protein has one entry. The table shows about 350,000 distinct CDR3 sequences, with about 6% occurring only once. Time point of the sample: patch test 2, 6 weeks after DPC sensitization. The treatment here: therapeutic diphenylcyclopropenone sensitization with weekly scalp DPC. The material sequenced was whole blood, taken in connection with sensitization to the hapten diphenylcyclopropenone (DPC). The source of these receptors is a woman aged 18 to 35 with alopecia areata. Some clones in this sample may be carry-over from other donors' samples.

CDR3 protein: CASSYRRRLAADTQYF. CDR3 nucleotide sequence: TGTGCCAGCAGTTATCGCCGGAGACTAGCGGCAGATACGCAGTATTTT. The chain combines TRBV6-5 with TRBJ2-3; 9 nucleotides match TRBD2. J gave up 4 bases and V 3 bases, and 8 bases lay outside the gene matches. The CDR3 covers 16 residues. CDR1 is MNHEY and CDR2 is SVGAGI in the germline V gene.

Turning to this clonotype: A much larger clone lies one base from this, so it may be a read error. CDR3 sequence: CASSYLGRQGYEQYF. DNA for the CDR3: TGTGCCAGCAGTTACCTGGGGAGACAGGGCTACGAGCAGTACTTC. The V gene is TRBV6-5, the J gene TRBJ2-7; 7 bases fit TRBD1. CDR3 length: 15 residues. CDR1 and CDR2 from the germline V gene are MNHEY and SVGAGI. V lost 2 bases and J lost 3; bases outside the gene matches: 7.

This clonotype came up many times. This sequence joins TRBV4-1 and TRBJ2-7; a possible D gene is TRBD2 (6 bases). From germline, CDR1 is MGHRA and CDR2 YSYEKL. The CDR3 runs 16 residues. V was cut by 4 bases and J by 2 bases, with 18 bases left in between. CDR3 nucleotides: TGCGCCAGCAGCCTCCAATGGGAGGCGGGGACCTACGAGCAGTACTTC. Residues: CASSLQWEAGTYEQYF.

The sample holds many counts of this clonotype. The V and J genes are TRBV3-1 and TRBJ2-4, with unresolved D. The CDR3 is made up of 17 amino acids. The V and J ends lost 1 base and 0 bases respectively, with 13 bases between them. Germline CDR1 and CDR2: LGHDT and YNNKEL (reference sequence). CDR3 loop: CASSQVSGGLAKNIQYF. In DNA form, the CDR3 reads TGTGCCAGCAGCCAAGTATCGGGCGGTCTAGCCAAAAACATTCAGTACTTC. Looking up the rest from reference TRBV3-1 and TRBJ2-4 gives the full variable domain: DTAVSQTPKYLVTQMGNDKSIKCEQNLGHDTMYWYKQDSKKFLKIMFSYNNKELIINETVPNRFSPKSPDKAHLNLHINSLELGDSAVYFCASSQVSGGLAKNIQYFGAGTRLSVL.

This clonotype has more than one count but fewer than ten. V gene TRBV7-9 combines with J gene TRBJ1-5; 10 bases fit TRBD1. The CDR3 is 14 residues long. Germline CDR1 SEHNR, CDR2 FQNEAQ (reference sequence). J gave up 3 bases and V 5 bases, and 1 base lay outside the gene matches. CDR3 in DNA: TGTGCCAGCAGCGGGACAGGGGACAATCAGCCCCAGCATTTT. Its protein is CASSGTGDNQPQHF.

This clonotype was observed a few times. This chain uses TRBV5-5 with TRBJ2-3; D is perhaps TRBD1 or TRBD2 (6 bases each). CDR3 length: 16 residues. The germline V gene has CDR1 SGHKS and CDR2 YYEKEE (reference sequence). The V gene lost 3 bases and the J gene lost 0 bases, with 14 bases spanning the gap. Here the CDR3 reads CASSYGTLASTDTQYF. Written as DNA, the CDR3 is TGTGCCAGCAGCTACGGGACACTAGCTAGCACAGATACGCAGTATTTT. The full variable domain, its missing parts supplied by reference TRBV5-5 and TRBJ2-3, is DAGVTQSPTHLIKTRGQQVTLRCSPISGHKSVSWYQQVLGQGPQFIFQYYEKEERGRGNFPDRFSARQFPNYSSELNVNALLLGDSALYLCASSYGTLASTDTQYFGPGTRLTVL.

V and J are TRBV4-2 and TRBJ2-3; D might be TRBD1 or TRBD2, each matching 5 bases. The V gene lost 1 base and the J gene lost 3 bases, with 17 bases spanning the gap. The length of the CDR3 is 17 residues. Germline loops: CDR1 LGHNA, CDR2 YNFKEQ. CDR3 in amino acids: CASSQVGAPRGTDTQYF. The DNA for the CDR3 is TGTGCCAGCAGCCAAGTTGGGGCCCCCCGCGGGACAGATACGCAGTATTTT.

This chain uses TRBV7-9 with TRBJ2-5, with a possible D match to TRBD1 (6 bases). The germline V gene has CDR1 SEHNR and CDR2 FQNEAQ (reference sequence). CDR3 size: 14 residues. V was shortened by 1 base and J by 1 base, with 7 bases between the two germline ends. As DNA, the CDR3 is TGTGCCAGCAGCTTAGTGGACAGCCAAGAGACCCAGTACTTC. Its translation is CASSLVDSQETQYF.

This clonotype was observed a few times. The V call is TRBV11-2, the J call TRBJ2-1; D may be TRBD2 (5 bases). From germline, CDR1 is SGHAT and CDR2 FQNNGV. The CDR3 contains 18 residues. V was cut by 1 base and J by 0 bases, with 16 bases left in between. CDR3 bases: TGTGCCAGCAGCTTAGGGGTCGCTAGCCGGAGCTCCTACAATGAGCAGTTCTTC. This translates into CASSLGVASRSSYNEQFF.

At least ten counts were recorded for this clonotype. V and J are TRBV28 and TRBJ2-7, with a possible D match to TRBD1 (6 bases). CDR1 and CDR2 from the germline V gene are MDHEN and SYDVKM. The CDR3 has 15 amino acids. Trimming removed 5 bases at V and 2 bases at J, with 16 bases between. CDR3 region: CASSLTGPTAYEQYF. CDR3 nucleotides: TGTGCCAGCAGTCTAACAGGGCCGACAGCCTACGAGCAGTACTTC.

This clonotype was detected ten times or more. CDR3 in amino acids: CASSFAGQGNSPLHF. The CDR3, as DNA: TGTGCCAGCAGTTTTGCTGGGCAGGGTAATTCACCCCTCCACTTT. The V gene is TRBV27, the J gene TRBJ1-6, with D possibly matching TRBD1 (5 bases). Germline V gene data show CDR1 as MNHEY and CDR2 as SMNVEV (reference sequence). Trimming shortened V by 3 bases and J by 6 bases, and 12 bases separated the two germline ends. The CDR3 extends over 15 amino acids.

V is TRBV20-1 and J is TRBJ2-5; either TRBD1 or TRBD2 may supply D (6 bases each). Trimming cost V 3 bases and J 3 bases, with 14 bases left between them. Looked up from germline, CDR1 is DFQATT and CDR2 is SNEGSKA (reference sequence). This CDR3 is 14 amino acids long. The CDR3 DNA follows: TGCAGTGCTAGGGTGGGGGGCCCCGAAGAGACCCAGTACTTC. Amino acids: CSARVGGPEETQYF.

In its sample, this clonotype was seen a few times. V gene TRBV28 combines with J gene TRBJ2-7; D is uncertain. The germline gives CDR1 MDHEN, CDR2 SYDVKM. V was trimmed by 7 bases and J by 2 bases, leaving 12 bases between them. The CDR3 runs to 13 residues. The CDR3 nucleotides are TGTGCCAGCAAAACGAGTTCCCCCTACGAGCAGTACTTC. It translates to CASKTSSPYEQYF.

CDR3 amino acids: CATSDLGGNSYNEQFF. The DNA for the CDR3 is TGTGCCACCAGTGATTTAGGCGGAAACTCCTACAATGAGCAGTTCTTC. The V call is TRBV24-1, the J call TRBJ2-1; D not resolved. V gave up 1 base and J gave up 0 bases, with 9 bases separating them. Per germline, CDR1 KGHDR and CDR2 SFDVKD. This CDR3 is built from 16 residues.

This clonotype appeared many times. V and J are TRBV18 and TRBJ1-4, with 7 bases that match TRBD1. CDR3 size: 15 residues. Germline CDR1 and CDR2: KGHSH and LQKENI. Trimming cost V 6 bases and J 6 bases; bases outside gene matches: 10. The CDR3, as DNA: TGTGCCAGCTCGCCTATACCGGGGACAGATGAAAAACTGTTTTTT. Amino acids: CASSPIPGTDEKLFF.

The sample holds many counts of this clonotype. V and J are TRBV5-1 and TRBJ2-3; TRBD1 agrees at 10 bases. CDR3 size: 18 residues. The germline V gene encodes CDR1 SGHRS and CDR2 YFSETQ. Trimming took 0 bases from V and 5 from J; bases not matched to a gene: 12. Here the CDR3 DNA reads TGCGCCAGCAGCTTGGGGCCCCTCGGACAGGGGGAGGAAGATACGCAGTATTTT. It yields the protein CASSLGPLGQGEEDTQYF.

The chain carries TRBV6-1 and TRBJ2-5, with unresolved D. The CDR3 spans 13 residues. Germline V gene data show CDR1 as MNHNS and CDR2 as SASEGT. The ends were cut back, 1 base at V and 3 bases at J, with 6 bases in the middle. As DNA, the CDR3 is TGTGCCAGCAGTGAAGTCAGAGAAGAGACCCAGTACTTC. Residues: CASSEVREETQYF.

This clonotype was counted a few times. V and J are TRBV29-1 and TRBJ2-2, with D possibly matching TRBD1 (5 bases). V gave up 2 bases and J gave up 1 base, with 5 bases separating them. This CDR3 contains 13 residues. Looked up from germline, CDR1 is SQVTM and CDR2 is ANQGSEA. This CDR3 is CSVEQGNTGELFF. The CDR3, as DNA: TGCAGCGTTGAACAGGGGAACACCGGGGAGCTGTTTTTT.

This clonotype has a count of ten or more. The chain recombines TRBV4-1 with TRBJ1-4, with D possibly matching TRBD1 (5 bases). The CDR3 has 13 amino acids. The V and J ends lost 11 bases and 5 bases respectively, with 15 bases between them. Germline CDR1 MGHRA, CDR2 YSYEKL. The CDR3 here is CACGRQTNEKLFF. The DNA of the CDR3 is TGCGCCTGCGGGCGACAGACGAATGAAAAACTGTTTTTT.

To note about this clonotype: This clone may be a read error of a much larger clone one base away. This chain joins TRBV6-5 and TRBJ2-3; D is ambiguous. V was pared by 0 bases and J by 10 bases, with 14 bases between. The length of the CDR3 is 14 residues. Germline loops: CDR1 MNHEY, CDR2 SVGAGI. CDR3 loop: CASSYSSSPVSQYF. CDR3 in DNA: TGTGCCAGCAGTTACTCGAGTTCCCCTGTTTCGCAGTATTTT.

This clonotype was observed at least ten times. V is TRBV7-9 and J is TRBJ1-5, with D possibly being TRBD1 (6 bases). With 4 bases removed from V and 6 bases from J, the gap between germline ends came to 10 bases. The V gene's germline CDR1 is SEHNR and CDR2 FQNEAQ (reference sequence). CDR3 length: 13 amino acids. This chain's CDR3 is CASSSGGLQPQHF. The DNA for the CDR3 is TGTGCCAGCAGCTCTGGGGGGCTTCAGCCCCAGCATTTT.

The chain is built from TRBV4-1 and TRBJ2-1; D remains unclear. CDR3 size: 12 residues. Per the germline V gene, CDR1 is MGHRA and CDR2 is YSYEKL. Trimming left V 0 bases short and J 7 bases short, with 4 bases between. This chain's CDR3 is CASSQDPNEQFF. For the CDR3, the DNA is TGCGCCAGCAGCCAAGATCCGAATGAGCAGTTCTTC.

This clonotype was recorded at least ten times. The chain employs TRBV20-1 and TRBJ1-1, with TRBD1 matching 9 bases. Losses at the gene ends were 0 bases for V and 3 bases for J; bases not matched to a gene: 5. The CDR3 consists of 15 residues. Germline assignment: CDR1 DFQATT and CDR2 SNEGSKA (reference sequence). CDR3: CSARDHRTGDTEAFF. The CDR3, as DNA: TGCAGTGCTAGAGATCATAGGACAGGGGACACTGAAGCTTTCTTT.

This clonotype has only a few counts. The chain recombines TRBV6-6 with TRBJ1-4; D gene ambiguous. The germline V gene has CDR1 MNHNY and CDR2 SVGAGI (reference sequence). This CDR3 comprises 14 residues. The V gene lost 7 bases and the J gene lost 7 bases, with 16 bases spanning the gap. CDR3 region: CASTSDAWGEKLFF. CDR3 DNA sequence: TGTGCCAGCACCTCCGACGCATGGGGTGAAAAACTGTTTTTT.

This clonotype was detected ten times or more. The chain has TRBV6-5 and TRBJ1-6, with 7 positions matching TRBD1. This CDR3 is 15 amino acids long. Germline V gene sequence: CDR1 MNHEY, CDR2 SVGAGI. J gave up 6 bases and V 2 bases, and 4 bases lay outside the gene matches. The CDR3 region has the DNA TGTGCCAGCAGTTACGCAGCAGGGGGTAATTCACCCCTCCACTTT. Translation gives CASSYAAGGNSPLHF.

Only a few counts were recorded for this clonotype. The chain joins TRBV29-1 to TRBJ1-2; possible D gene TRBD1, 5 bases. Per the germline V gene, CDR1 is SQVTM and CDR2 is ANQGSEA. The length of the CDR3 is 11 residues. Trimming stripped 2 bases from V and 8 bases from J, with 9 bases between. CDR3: CSVENGQGYTF. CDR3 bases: TGCAGCGTTGAAAACGGACAAGGCTACACCTTC.

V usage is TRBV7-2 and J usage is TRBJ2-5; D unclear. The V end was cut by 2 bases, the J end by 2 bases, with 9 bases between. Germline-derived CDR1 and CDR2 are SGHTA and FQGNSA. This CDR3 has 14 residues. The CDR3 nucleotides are TGTGCCAGCAGCTTAAGTCTAGGACAAGAGACCCAGTACTTC. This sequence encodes CASSLSLGQETQYF.

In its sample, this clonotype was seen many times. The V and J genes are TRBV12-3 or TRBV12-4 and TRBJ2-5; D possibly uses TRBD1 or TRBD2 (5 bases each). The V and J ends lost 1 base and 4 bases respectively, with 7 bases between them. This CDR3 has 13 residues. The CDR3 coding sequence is TGTGCCAGCAGTTTAGAGGGGAGAGAGACCCAGTACTTC. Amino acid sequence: CASSLEGRETQYF.